This TCR beta chain originates from a study of blood T cell repertoires in COVID-19. Residents of 24 US areas, aged roughly 18 to 89 years, made up the participants. Each exposed participant met a COVID-19 case in the 2 weeks preceding study entry. Germline-derived CDR1 and CDR2 are SGHVS and FNYEAQ. Trimming stripped 1 base from V and 8 bases from J, with 20 bases between. The CDR3 has 17 amino acids. Original handling: Counts of nucleated cells, estimated from reference gene primer amplification, were obtained. Sequencing was performed with immunoSEQ multiplex PCR; in TCRdb, only in-frame clones are kept and a portion is missing. The V and J calls and clone size come from that table; D and trimming were worked out from the DNA. In the table there are approximately 190,000 clones, around 83% of which are singletons.

The sequence came from a woman aged 25 to 39 who had been exposed to COVID-19. The sequenced sample was PBMCs or T cells enriched from blood (not recorded which). The rearrangement links TRBV7-6 to TRBJ1-4; TRBD1 is a possible D gene (5 bases). CDR3 sequence (DNA): TGTGCCAGCAGCTTAGGTTTACTCCTCAGGGTAGAGGAAAAACTGTTTTTT. The encoded protein is CASSLGLLLRVEEKLFF.